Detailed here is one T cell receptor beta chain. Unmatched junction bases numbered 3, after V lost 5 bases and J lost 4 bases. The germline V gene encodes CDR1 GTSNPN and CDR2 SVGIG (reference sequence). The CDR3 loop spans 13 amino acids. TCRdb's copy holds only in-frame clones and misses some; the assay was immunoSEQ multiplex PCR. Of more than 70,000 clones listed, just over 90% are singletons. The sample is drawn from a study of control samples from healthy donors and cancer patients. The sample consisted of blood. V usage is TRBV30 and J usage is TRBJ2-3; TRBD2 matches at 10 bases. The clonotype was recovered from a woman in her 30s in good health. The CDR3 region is CAWERGGADTQYF. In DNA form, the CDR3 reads TGTGCCTGGGAGCGGGGGGGGGCAGATACGCAGTATTTT.